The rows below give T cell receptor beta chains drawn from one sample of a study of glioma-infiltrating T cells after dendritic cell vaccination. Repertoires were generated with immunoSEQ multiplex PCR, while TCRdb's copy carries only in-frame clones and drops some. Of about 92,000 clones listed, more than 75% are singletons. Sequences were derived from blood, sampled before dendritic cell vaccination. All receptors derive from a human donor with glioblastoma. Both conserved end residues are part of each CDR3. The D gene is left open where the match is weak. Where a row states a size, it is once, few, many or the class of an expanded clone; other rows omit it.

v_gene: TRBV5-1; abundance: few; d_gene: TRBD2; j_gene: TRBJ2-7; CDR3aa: CASSLLVGSGAYEQYF; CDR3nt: TGCGCCAGCAGCCTGCTTGTGGGTAGCGGGGCCTACGAGCAGTACTTC
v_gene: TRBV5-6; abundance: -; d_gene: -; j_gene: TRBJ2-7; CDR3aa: CASSLKSIPNYEQYF; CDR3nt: TGTGCCAGCAGCTTGAAGAGTATACCTAACTACGAGCAGTACTTC
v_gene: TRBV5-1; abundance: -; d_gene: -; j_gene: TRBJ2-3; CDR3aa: CASRYYSQSTDTQYF; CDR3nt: TGCGCCAGCAGATATTACAGCCAAAGCACAGATACGCAGTATTTT
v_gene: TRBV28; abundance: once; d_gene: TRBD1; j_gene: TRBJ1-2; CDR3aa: CASRPGQGWLGGYTF; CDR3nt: TGTGCCAGCAGACCGGGACAGGGGTGGCTGGGAGGCTACACCTTC
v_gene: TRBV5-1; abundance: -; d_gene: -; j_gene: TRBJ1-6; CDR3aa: CASSWDNNSPPHF; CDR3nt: TGCGCCAGCAGCTGGGACAATAATTCACCCCCCCACTTT
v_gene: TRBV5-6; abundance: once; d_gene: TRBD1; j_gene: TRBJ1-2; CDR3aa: CASSLRGTELFYGYTF; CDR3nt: TGTGCCAGCAGCTTACGAGGGACAGAACTTTTCTATGGCTACACCTTC
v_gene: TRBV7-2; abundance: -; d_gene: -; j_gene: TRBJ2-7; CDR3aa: CASSPAYEQYF; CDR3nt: TGTGCCAGCAGCCCAGCCTACGAGCAGTACTTC
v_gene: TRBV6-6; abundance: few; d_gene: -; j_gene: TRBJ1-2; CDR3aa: CASSFGSDGYTF; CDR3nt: TGTGCCAGCAGCTTCGGGTCAGATGGCTACACCTTC
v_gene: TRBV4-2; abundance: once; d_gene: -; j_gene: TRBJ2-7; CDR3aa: CASSQDRSYEQYF; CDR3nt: TGTGCCAGCAGCCAAGACAGGTCCTACGAGCAGTACTTC
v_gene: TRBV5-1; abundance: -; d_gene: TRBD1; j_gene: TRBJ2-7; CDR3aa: CASRDGTVTYEQYF; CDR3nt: TGCGCCAGCAGGGACGGGACAGTTACCTACGAGCAGTACTTC
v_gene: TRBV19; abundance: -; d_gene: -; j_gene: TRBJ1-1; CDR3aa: CASSIRGGAEAFF; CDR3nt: TGTGCCAGTAGTATAAGAGGGGGAGCTGAAGCTTTCTTT
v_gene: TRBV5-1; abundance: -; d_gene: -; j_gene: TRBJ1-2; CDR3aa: CASSPAGRATNYGYTF; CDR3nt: TGCGCCAGCAGCCCAGCGGGCCGCGCTACTAACTATGGCTACACCTTC
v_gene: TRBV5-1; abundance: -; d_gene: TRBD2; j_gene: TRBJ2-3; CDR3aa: CASSAGGPTDTQYF; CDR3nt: TGCGCCAGCAGCGCGGGGGGGCCGACAGATACGCAGTATTTT
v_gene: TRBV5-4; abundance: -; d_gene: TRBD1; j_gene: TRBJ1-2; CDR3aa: CASSPGDSLGSGYGYTF; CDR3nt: TGTGCCAGCAGCCCAGGGGACAGCTTAGGGTCCGGCTATGGCTACACCTTC
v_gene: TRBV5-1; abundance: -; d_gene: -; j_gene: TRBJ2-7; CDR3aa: CASSSGRGADEQYF; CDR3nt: TGCGCCAGCAGCTCCGGCCGGGGGGCCGACGAGCAGTACTTC
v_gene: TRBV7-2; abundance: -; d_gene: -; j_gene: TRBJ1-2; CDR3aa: CASSPRPGYTF; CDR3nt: TGTGCCAGCAGCCCTAGGCCTGGCTACACCTTC
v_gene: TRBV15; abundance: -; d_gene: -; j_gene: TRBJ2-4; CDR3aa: CATSLRSQGNIQYF; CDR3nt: TGTGCCACCAGCCTACGGTCCCAGGGGAACATTCAGTACTTC
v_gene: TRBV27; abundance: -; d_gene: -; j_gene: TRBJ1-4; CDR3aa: CASSLYEELRFEKLFF; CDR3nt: TGTGCCAGCAGTTTATATGAGGAACTGAGGTTTGAAAAACTGTTTTTT